The 10 T cell receptor beta chains presented below share a single source sample, sequenced in a study of shared clonotypes between healthy human individuals. TCRdb's table, derived via immunoSEQ multiplex PCR, lists solely in-frame clones and lacks some. This table holds about 680,000 clones, 73% found once. Specimen: memory CD4+ T cells sorted from blood. Sample subset: CD45RA-negative fraction. Receptor source: a woman aged 30 to 39 in good health.

This clone was found many times. V is TRBV27 and J is TRBJ2-1; a possible D gene is TRBD2 (6 bases). The germline gives CDR1 MNHEY, CDR2 SMNVEV (reference sequence). This CDR3 has 14 residues. Trimming stripped 3 bases from V and 5 bases from J, with 11 bases between. Here the CDR3 reads CASSFNGRDNEQFF. In DNA form, the CDR3 reads TGTGCCAGCAGTTTTAACGGGAGAGACAATGAGCAGTTCTTC.

There are a few counts of this clone. The CDR3 region is CASSIRLAGGSTDTQYF. The CDR3 nucleotides read TGCGCCAGCAGCATAAGACTAGCGGGAGGATCGACAGATACGCAGTATTTT. The chain recombines TRBV5-1 with TRBJ2-3; 13 bases map to TRBD2. Germline CDR1 and CDR2: SGHRS and YFSETQ. The V and J ends lost 4 bases and 3 bases, in that order; junction bases with no gene match: 8. The CDR3 loop spans 17 amino acids.

This clone was detected a few times. This CDR3 is also generated by other DNA sequences in the sample. The chain joins TRBV7-9 to TRBJ2-3, with D hard to call. The CDR3 totals 14 residues. Trimming shortened V by 0 bases and J by 6 bases, and 10 bases separated the two germline ends. Germline values: CDR1 SEHNR, CDR2 FQNEAQ (reference sequence). Written as DNA, the CDR3 is TGTGCCAGCAGCTTAGCGGGGTTTGGGGATACGCAGTATTTT. It specifies CASSLAGFGDTQYF. The complete variable domain, with remaining parts taken from reference TRBV7-9 and TRBJ2-3, reads DTGVSQNPRHKITKRGQNVTFRCDPISEHNRLYWYRQTLGQGPEFLTYFQNEAQLEKSRLLSDRFSAERPKGSFSTLEIQRTEQGDSAMYLCASSLAGFGDTQYFGPGTRLTVL.

The chain has TRBV27 and TRBJ1-4; D unresolved. Germline CDR1 reads MNHEY; CDR2 reads SMNVEV (reference sequence). The CDR3 has 10 amino acids. The V gene lost 4 bases and the J gene lost 11 bases, with 5 bases spanning the gap. CDR3 DNA: TGTGCCAGCAGTTGGCAGAAACTGTTTTTT. Protein sequence: CASSWQKLFF.

The V and J genes are TRBV5-1 and TRBJ1-2; no firm D call. Germline CDR1 is SGHRS and CDR2 is YFSETQ. The V end lost 4 bases, the J end lost 4 bases, and 17 bases lay between the germline ends. This CDR3 region has 15 residues. For the CDR3, the DNA is TGCGCCAGCAGCCCCCCCGGTTTATCAGGCTATGGCTACACCTTC. It is translated as CASSPPGLSGYGYTF.

This clone was observed a few times. V is TRBV25-1 and J is TRBJ2-7, with TRBD2 identical over 13 bases. This CDR3 region has 15 residues. V lost 7 bases, J lost 2 bases, and 5 bases stayed unmatched. CDR1 MGHDK and CDR2 SYGVNS come from the germline V gene. The CDR3 region is CASTGTSGTTYEQYF. CDR3 in DNA: TGTGCCAGCACCGGGACTAGCGGGACCACCTACGAGCAGTACTTC.

This chain links TRBV19 with TRBJ2-7, with 10 nucleotides matching TRBD2. The CDR3 contains 15 residues. V lost 3 bases, J lost 1 base, and 3 bases stayed unmatched. The germline V gene has CDR1 LNHDA and CDR2 SQIVND (reference sequence). CDR3 DNA sequence: TGTGCCAGTAGTATGGGGACTAGCGCTTCCTACGAGCAGTACTTC. This codes for CASSMGTSASYEQYF.

The gene calls are TRBV29-1 and TRBJ1-5; no clear D gene. Trimming took off 3 bases at V and 2 bases at J, with 11 bases between the two ends. The CDR3 is made up of 14 amino acids. Germline V lookup: CDR1 SQVTM, CDR2 ANQGSEA. The CDR3 nucleotides read TGCAGCGTTGAGGTAGGGTCTGGCAATCAGCCCCAGCATTTT. Translation: CSVEVGSGNQPQHF.

V gene TRBV5-4 combines with J gene TRBJ2-7; 7 bases match TRBD2. With V trimmed by 4 bases and J by 3 bases, 10 bases remained unmatched. This CDR3 has 15 residues. CDR1 is SGHNT and CDR2 is YYREEE in the germline V gene (reference sequence). This chain's CDR3 is CASSRGGDRIYEQYF. In DNA form, the CDR3 reads TGTGCCAGCAGCCGGGGAGGGGATCGTATCTACGAGCAGTACTTC. The full variable domain, rest sourced from reference TRBV5-4 and TRBJ2-7, is ETGVTQSPTHLIKTRGQQVTLRCSSQSGHNTVSWYQQALGQGPQFIFQYYREEENGRGNFPPRFSGLQFPNYSSELNVNALELDDSALYLCASSRGGDRIYEQYFGPGTRLTVT.

A single count supports this clone. The chain links TRBV7-7 to TRBJ2-1, with 11 bases lining up with TRBD2. This CDR3 has 15 residues. Trimming cost V 3 bases and J 5 bases; bases outside gene matches: 3. The germline gives CDR1 SSHAT, CDR2 FNYEAQ (reference sequence). The CDR3 here is CASSLGTSGNNEQFF. The CDR3, as DNA: TGTGCCAGCAGCTTGGGGACTAGCGGAAACAATGAGCAGTTCTTC.